This T cell receptor (beta chain) was profiled in a study of blood T cell repertoires in COVID-19 (dated by TCRdb to about 2020). Concerning the study at large: Samples covering the acute and convalescent phases of COVID-19 were provided by collaborators in the United States, Italy and Spain. The prospective study material was composed of cDNA or gDNA derived from T cells, B-cell-depleted T cells, or PBMCs. The dataset comprised deeply sampled blood TCRbeta repertoires from subjects exposed to, actively infected with, or recovered from COVID-19. The repertoires were released in a freely available public database intended as a resource for research on the immune response to SARS-CoV-2. The samples were drawn from the first 160 participants of the ongoing ImmuneRACE study and from over 950 subjects provided by 6 global collaborators. A de-identified subject ID, COVID-19 status, age in years and sex were almost always included in the sample metadata. Where available, HLA class I and class II types were obtained from metadata supplied by the sample provider rather than from assay-based typing.

On this clone: It has no known antigen specificity. No base qualities exist here, and no much larger clone lies one base off it.

Each collaborating institution followed its own protocols to collect whole blood in K2EDTA tubes. For TCRbeta analysis, collaborator samples were shipped as frozen whole blood, as isolated PBMCs, or as DNA extracted from either sample type. Points the paper makes about the study in general: Clinical and demographic metadata were provided uncurated, with the amount varying by source and participant.

The immunoSEQ Assay, a bias-controlled multiplex PCR, was used to amplify TCRbeta CDR3 regions from genomic DNA. The published analysis was carried out like this. The number of nucleated cells in each sample was estimated from the amplification of reference gene primers within the assay. Sequence reads were collapsed and filtered to measure the absolute abundance of every unique TCRbeta CDR3 rearrangement. For each sample, productive Simpson clonality was calculated as the square root of Simpson's diversity index across productive rearrangements. Here the immuneACCESS table is served through TCRdb, limited to in-frame sequences with V and J called. Missing clones are a known gap in these copies; in checked studies unresolved V genes cover under half, and the rest lacks a known reason. The V and J calls and clone size are taken from that table; D and trimming were inferred from the DNA. The sample yields 110,000 or so clones; 60% to 85% were counted once. The top ten constitute approximately 4.2% of the sample.

The clonotype originates from a human donor in a cohort sampled during active or convalescent COVID-19. Sequences were obtained from peripheral blood.

The DNA sequence reads TGTGCCACCTCCAGATGGGAGGACACCTCAACTAATGAAAAACTGTTTTTT. The translation is CATSRWEDTSTNEKLFF. The rearranged chain carries TRBV15 and TRBJ1-4, and TRBD1 may be the D gene, going by 5 matching bases. The CDR3 contains 17 residues, cysteine and phenylalanine counted. Only the CDR3 region is kept as DNA, spanning 51 bases read in frame from base 1. The germline V gene (reference sequence) sets CDR1 to LNHNV and CDR2 to YYDKDF. V is clipped by 8 bases and J by 0 bases, and the sequence between their germline boundaries is 19 bases long.